One sample yielded the 20 T cell receptor beta chains listed below, sequenced in a study of blood T cell repertoires in COVID-19. Profiling relied on immunoSEQ multiplex PCR, and the TCRdb table lists in-frame clones only, not all of them. The repertoire holds roughly 190,000 clones, with 88% as singletons. The sequencing input was peripheral blood. These receptors came from a man in his forties with active or convalescent COVID-19.

This clone was counted only a few times. This chain uses TRBV2 with TRBJ2-2; possible D gene TRBD2, 6 bases. The CDR3 length is 14 residues. V was pared by 5 bases and J by 3 bases, with 10 bases between. CDR1 and CDR2 from the germline V gene are SNHLY and FYNNEI. The CDR3 nucleotides read TGTGCCAGCAGTCAACTAGCAGACACCGGGGAGCTGTTTTTT. Translated: CASSQLADTGELFF.

The chain joins TRBV3-1 (or the pseudogene TRBV3-2) to TRBJ2-4; 15 bases map to TRBD2. Germline V CDR1 and CDR2: LGHDT, YNNKEL (reference sequence). V lost 4 bases and J lost 1; bases outside the gene matches: 8. This CDR3 region has 19 residues. This chain's CDR3 is CASSLWTSGRAAAKNIQYF. The CDR3 DNA follows: TGTGCCAGCAGCCTATGGACTAGCGGGAGGGCCGCGGCCAAAAACATTCAGTACTTC.

The table lists this clone with a few counts. The chain employs TRBV5-8 and TRBJ2-7, with TRBD1 matching over 9 bases. The germline gives CDR1 SGHTS, CDR2 YDEGEE. Germline trimming cut 0 bases from V and 7 bases from J; bases unmatched to any gene: 11. The CDR3 sequence is 16 residues long. The CDR3 region is CASSLDRRGTGWEQYF. In nucleotides, the CDR3 is TGTGCCAGCAGCTTGGACCGACGCGGGACAGGGTGGGAGCAGTACTTC.

This clone occurred once. This chain uses TRBV29-1 with TRBJ2-7, with 9 bases aligning to TRBD2. Per the germline V gene, CDR1 is SQVTM and CDR2 is ANQGSEA. The CDR3 covers 13 residues. The junction had 7 bases not matched to a gene; V was cut back by 7 bases and J by 3 bases. DNA of the CDR3: TGCAGCGCGATAGCGGGAGCCGGCTACGAGCAGTACTTC. It encodes CSAIAGAGYEQYF.

J is TRBJ2-3 and V is TRBV7-9, with unresolved D. CDR1 is SEHNR and CDR2 is FQNEAQ in the germline V gene (reference sequence). The CDR3 covers 16 residues. The ends were cut back, 4 bases at V and 0 bases at J, with 14 bases in the middle. This CDR3 is CASSSPSRVSTDTQYF. DNA of the CDR3: TGTGCCAGCAGCTCACCGTCCCGGGTCAGCACAGATACGCAGTATTTT.

The rearrangement uses TRBV5-1 and TRBJ2-7; D is ambiguous. The CDR3 has 12 residues. V lost 1 base to trimming and J lost 4 bases, with 6 bases between them. The germline V gene encodes CDR1 SGHRS and CDR2 YFSETQ. The CDR3 loop reads CASSLNGYEQYF. As DNA, the CDR3 is TGCGCCAGCAGCTTGAACGGTTACGAGCAGTACTTC.

The chain employs TRBV28 and TRBJ2-3; 7 nucleotides match TRBD2. Germline V gives CDR1 MDHEN, CDR2 SYDVKM. The CDR3 extends over 16 amino acids. V dropped 8 bases and J dropped 3; count of bases not matched to a gene: 14. The CDR3 reads CASRGLTAGRTDTQYF. DNA of the CDR3: TGTGCCAGCCGAGGTTTGACAGCGGGGCGAACAGATACGCAGTATTTT. The full variable domain, rest sourced from reference TRBV28 and TRBJ2-3, is DVKVTQSSRYLVKRTGEKVFLECVQDMDHENMFWYRQDPGLGLRLIYFSYDVKMKEKGDIPEGYSVSREKKERFSLILESASTNQTSMYLCASRGLTAGRTDTQYFGPGTRLTVL.

The chain uses TRBV7-2 and TRBJ1-5; D gene uncertain. The V gene's germline CDR1 is SGHTA and CDR2 FQGNSA. Trimming left V 1 base short and J 1 base short, with 5 bases between. This CDR3 is 14 amino acids long. The CDR3, as DNA: TGTGCCAGCAGCTTAGATAGAAGCAATCAGCCCCAGCATTTT. It specifies CASSLDRSNQPQHF. The entire variable domain, with the rest obtained from reference TRBV7-2 and TRBJ1-5, is as follows: GAGVSQSPSNKVTEKGKDVELRCDPISGHTALYWYRQSLGQGLEFLIYFQGNSAPDKSGLPSDRFSAERTGGSVSTLTIQRTQQEDSAVYLCASSLDRSNQPQHFGDGTRLSIL.

The chain is built from TRBV3-1 (or the pseudogene TRBV3-2) and TRBJ2-7; no definite D call. Germline V gives CDR1 LGHDT, CDR2 YNNKEL (reference sequence). CDR3 length: 14 residues. V was pared by 0 bases and J by 2 bases, with 8 bases between. The CDR3 nucleotides are TGTGCCAGCAGCCAAGACGACTCCCCCTACGAGCAGTACTTC. This gives the protein CASSQDDSPYEQYF.

J is TRBJ2-1 and V is TRBV9; weak D call: TRBD2 (6 bases). CDR3 size: 16 residues. Germline CDR1 SGDLS, CDR2 YYNGEE. Trimming removed 3 bases at V and 2 bases at J, with 15 bases between. The CDR3 sequence: CASSDARRGPYNEQFF. The CDR3 nucleotides read TGTGCCAGCAGCGATGCCCGGCGGGGACCCTACAATGAGCAGTTCTTC.

The rearrangement uses TRBV6-5 and TRBJ1-1, with D perhaps TRBD1 (6 bases). Germline loops: CDR1 MNHEY, CDR2 SVGAGI. The CDR3 spans 14 residues. Trimming pared 6 bases from V and 7 bases from J, leaving 18 bases between. For the CDR3, the DNA is TGTGCCAGCAGGGGGGACCTCCGGACAGTTGAAGCTTTCTTT. It is translated as CASRGDLRTVEAFF.

This clone turned up a few times. The chain carries TRBV12-5 and TRBJ1-1; TRBD1 matches at 9 bases. CDR3 length: 15 residues. Trimming removed 3 bases from V and 1 base from J; junction bases left unmatched: 3. Looked up from germline, CDR1 is LGHNT and CDR2 is FRNRAP. The CDR3 DNA reads TGTGCTAGTGGTTTCGGACAGGGGACGAACACTGAAGCTTTCTTT. Its protein product is CASGFGQGTNTEAFF.

CDR3 sequence: CASSITGGTNEKLFF. The CDR3 DNA is TGTGCCAGTAGTATCACAGGGGGAACTAATGAAAAACTGTTTTTT. The V call is TRBV19, the J call TRBJ1-4; 8 bases agree with TRBD1. Germline-derived CDR1 and CDR2 are LNHDA and SQIVND (reference sequence). This CDR3 contains 15 residues. V gave up 3 bases and J gave up 1 base; unmatched junction bases: 1.

The chain uses TRBV5-1 and TRBJ2-5, with D possibly TRBD1 on 6 matching bases. The V gene lost 0 bases and the J gene lost 2 bases, with 11 bases spanning the gap. The CDR3 runs to 15 residues. Germline-derived CDR1 and CDR2 are SGHRS and YFSETQ. In nucleotides, the CDR3 is TGCGCCAGCAGCTTGGAGGTCGGACAGCAAGAGACCCAGTACTTC. Residues: CASSLEVGQQETQYF.

CDR3 region: CASSARQGALGNTIYF. The CDR3 DNA reads TGTGCCAGCAGCGCCAGACAGGGGGCGCTGGGAAACACCATATATTTT. The chain has TRBV5-8 and TRBJ1-3, with TRBD1 matching 10 bases. The V and J ends lost 4 bases and 4 bases, in that order; junction bases with no gene match: 8. Germline V gene data show CDR1 as SGHTS and CDR2 as YDEGEE. CDR3 length equals 16 residues.

The table lists this clone with a count of one. The chain joins TRBV6-5 to TRBJ1-2; D is uncertain. CDR3 length: 14 amino acids. Trimming cost V 5 bases and J 3 bases, with 13 bases left between them. Germline CDR1 MNHEY, CDR2 SVGAGI. The CDR3 spells CASSLTPPDYGYTF. The CDR3 DNA follows: TGTGCCAGCAGTCTTACCCCGCCGGACTATGGCTACACCTTC.

This sequence joins TRBV6-1 and TRBJ1-5; D gene unclear. CDR3 size: 13 residues. Trimming took off 0 bases at V and 5 bases at J, with 5 bases between the two ends. The germline gives CDR1 MNHNS, CDR2 SASEGT. The CDR3 nucleotides read TGTGCCAGCAGTGAAGCATCGTATCAGCCCCAGCATTTT. This translates into CASSEASYQPQHF.

V and J are TRBV19 and TRBJ1-5; TRBD1 matches 9 bases. Germline V gives CDR1 LNHDA, CDR2 SQIVND (reference sequence). The CDR3 is 14 residues long. J lost 5 bases, V lost 3 bases, and 2 bases had no gene match. The CDR3 coding sequence is TGTGCCAGTAGTATCGACAGGGGGTATCAGCCCCAGCATTTT. Protein product: CASSIDRGYQPQHF. The full variable domain, completed using reference TRBV19 and TRBJ1-5, is DGGITQSPKYLFRKEGQNVTLSCEQNLNHDAMYWYRQDPGQGLRLIYYSQIVNDFQKGDIAEGYSVSREKKESFPLTVTSAQKNPTAFYLCASSIDRGYQPQHFGDGTRLSIL.

A few counts support this clone. V usage is TRBV3-1 (or the pseudogene TRBV3-2) and J usage is TRBJ1-5; no reliable D call. Trimming left V 0 bases short and J 7 bases short, with 13 bases between. Germline-derived CDR1 and CDR2 are LGHDT and YNNKEL (reference sequence). The CDR3 has 15 residues. CDR3: CASSQDAGRGQPQHF. Written as DNA, the CDR3 is TGTGCCAGCAGCCAAGACGCGGGTCGGGGACAGCCCCAGCATTTT.

The chain has TRBV10-3 and TRBJ2-1, with TRBD2 matching 7 bases. Germline CDR1 ENHRY, CDR2 SYGVKD. This CDR3 spans 13 amino acids. V lost 8 bases and J lost 5; bases outside the gene matches: 6. CDR3 sequence: CAIRAGPHNEQFF. CDR3 DNA sequence: TGTGCCATCCGAGCGGGACCCCACAATGAGCAGTTCTTC.